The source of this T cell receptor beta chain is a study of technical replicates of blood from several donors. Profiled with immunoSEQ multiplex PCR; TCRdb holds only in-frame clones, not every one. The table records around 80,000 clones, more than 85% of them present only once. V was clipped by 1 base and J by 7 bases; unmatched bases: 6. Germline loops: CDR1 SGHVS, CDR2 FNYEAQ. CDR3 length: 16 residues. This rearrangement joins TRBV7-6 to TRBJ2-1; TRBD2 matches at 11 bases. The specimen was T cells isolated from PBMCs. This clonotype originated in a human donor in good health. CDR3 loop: CASSLGLAGSWNEQFF. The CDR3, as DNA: TGTGCCAGCAGCTTAGGACTAGCGGGATCTTGGAATGAGCAGTTCTTC.